This T cell receptor beta chain was documented in a study of chemoradiotherapy in HPV16-positive cancers. Overall study results and limits: Only two HPV16-positive patients supplied the functional HPV-specificity definition.

Worth noting for this clone: Its target is unknown.

Libraries were prepared by immunoSEQ multiplex PCR; TCRdb keeps only in-frame clonotypes and omits some of them. The sample has approximately 23,000 clones; around 78% are singletons. Repeated repertoire sampling spanned the course of chemoradiotherapy. The sequence came from a human donor with HPV-associated anogenital cancer. Sampling took place from a patient who underwent chemoradiotherapy.

CDR3 sequence: CASSRGGNQPQHF. The DNA for the CDR3 is TGTGCCAGCAGCCGGGGGGGCAATCAGCCCCAGCATTTT. The gene calls are TRBV6-5 and TRBJ1-5; tentatively, D is TRBD1 (5 bases). This CDR3 has 13 residues. CDR1 and CDR2 (germline): MNHEY, SVGAGI. V lost 6 bases and J lost 2, with 8 bases in between.